This TCR beta chain is drawn from a study of molecular identifiers for immune sequencing clone quantification. Findings and limits, study-wide: Spiked Jurkat TCR RNA equivalent to one cell was reportedly detectable in 800,000 to 1,000,000 naive cells.

The germline V gene encodes CDR1 LGHNT and CDR2 FRNRAP. Deletions cut 7 bases from V and 14 bases from J, with 19 bases between. This CDR3 contains 12 residues. TCRdb re-called the PCR reads through MiXCR, storing one row per CDR3 protein. Among about 60,000 distinct CDR3 sequences listed, about a sixth were seen once. Naive CD8 T cells, phenotype CD8+CD4-CCR7+CD45RA+, were sorted. Comments on this clonotype: Its target is unknown. One base away lies a much larger clone, so this may be a sequencing read error.

Sequenced: naive CD8+ T cells from blood, with Jurkat cell RNA spiked in. Subset specified: FACS-sorted CD8+CD4-CCR7+CD45RA+ naive T cells. The genes are TRBV12-5 and TRBJ2-3; D remains ambiguous. The TCR originated in a human donor in good health. Some libraries in this study had Jurkat cell RNA spiked in. The CDR3 here is CASDTKPTPRYF. DNA of the CDR3: TGTGCTAGTGACACAAAACCAACTCCGCGGTATTTT.